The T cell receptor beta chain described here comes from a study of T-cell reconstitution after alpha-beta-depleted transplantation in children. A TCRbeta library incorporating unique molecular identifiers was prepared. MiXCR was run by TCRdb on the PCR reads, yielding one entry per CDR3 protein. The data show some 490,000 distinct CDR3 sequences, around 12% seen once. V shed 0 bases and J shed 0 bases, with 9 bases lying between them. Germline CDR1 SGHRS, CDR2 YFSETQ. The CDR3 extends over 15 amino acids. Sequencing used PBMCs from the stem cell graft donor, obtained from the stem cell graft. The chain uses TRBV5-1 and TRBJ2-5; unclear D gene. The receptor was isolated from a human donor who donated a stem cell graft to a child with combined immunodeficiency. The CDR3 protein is CASSLGLEYQETQYF. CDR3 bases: TGCGCCAGCAGCTTGGGTCTGGAGTACCAAGAGACCCAGTACTTC.